These 14 T cell receptor beta chains originate from one sample sequenced in a study of T cells in Graves' hyperthyroidism and ophthalmopathy. Amplification targeted TCR beta CDR3 regions from RNA transcripts. An initial round of RT-PCR targeting the TCR CDR3 relied on the HTBI primer set. Using its own MiXCR run on the multiplex PCR reads, TCRdb lists one record per CDR3 protein. This sample has 300,000 to 400,000 distinct CDR3 sequences, with approximately 17% found just once. Sequenced sample: blood. The receptor source for this set is a man between 18 and 29 years old with Graves' ophthalmopathy.

The gene calls are TRBV5-1 and TRBJ2-2; D is perhaps TRBD1 (6 bases). V gave up 4 bases and J gave up 3 bases, with 13 bases separating them. Germline V lookup: CDR1 SGHRS, CDR2 YFSETQ. The length of the CDR3 is 15 residues. This chain's CDR3 is CASSPSKGDTGELFF. DNA for the CDR3: TGCGCCAGCAGCCCCAGCAAGGGGGACACCGGGGAGCTGTTTTTT.

This CDR3 reads CASSIWDRDGNEQYF. The CDR3 region has the DNA TGTGCCAGTAGTATATGGGACAGGGATGGGAACGAGCAGTACTTC. The chain employs TRBV19 and TRBJ2-7; the match to TRBD1 covers 9 bases. The junction had 7 bases not matched to a gene; V was cut back by 2 bases and J by 5 bases. CDR3 length: 15 amino acids. The germline V gene encodes CDR1 LNHDA and CDR2 SQIVND (reference sequence).

This clonotype was found once. V is TRBV24-1 and J is TRBJ1-2; D is ambiguous. The CDR3 consists of 14 residues. The V gene's germline CDR1 is KGHDR and CDR2 SFDVKD. The V and J ends lost 5 bases and 2 bases respectively, with 11 bases between them. The CDR3 bases are TGTGCCACCAGTGGCCCCCGACAAAACTATGGCTACACCTTC. Protein product: CATSGPRQNYGYTF.

This clonotype was seen at least ten times. The chain uses TRBV7-9 and TRBJ2-7; D gene unclear. The V and J ends lost 5 bases and 6 bases respectively, with 17 bases between them. The CDR3 is 14 amino acids. CDR1 and CDR2 from the germline V gene are SEHNR and FQNEAQ (reference sequence). The CDR3 sequence: CASSPDGPGGEQYF. CDR3 nucleotide sequence: TGTGCCAGCAGCCCAGACGGACCGGGCGGCGAGCAGTACTTC.

J is TRBJ1-1 and V is TRBV6-2 or TRBV6-3; possible D gene TRBD1, 6 bases. Trimming cost V 7 bases and J 0 bases, with 12 bases left between them. Germline-derived CDR1 and CDR2 are MNHEY and SVGEGT. The CDR3 runs to 14 residues. The CDR3 here is CASNRGAVNTEAFF. The CDR3, as DNA: TGTGCCAGCAATCGGGGGGCCGTGAACACTGAAGCTTTCTTT.

In its sample, this clonotype was seen a few times. V usage is TRBV19 and J usage is TRBJ1-4; D is unresolved. V was pared by 3 bases and J by 6 bases, with 11 bases between. The CDR3 consists of 14 residues. Germline assignment: CDR1 LNHDA and CDR2 SQIVND (reference sequence). The CDR3 here is CASSIRGKDEKLFF. In nucleotides, the CDR3 is TGTGCCAGTAGTATTCGAGGGAAGGATGAAAAACTGTTTTTT.

The sample holds many counts of this clonotype. The genes are TRBV7-9 and TRBJ1-1; D is ambiguous. V was cut by 0 bases and J by 0 bases, with 8 bases left in between. Germline lookup yields CDR1 SEHNR and CDR2 FQNEAQ (reference sequence). The CDR3 totals 15 residues. The CDR3 here is CASSLAGQMNTEAFF. The CDR3 bases are TGTGCCAGCAGCTTAGCTGGGCAGATGAACACTGAAGCTTTCTTT.

To note about this clonotype: A much larger clone is a single base away; this may be a read error. The rearrangement joins TRBV20-1 to TRBJ2-7; maybe TRBD2 (6 bases). Germline CDR1 is DFQATT and CDR2 is SNEGSKA (reference sequence). Trimming cost V 7 bases and J 2 bases, with 18 bases left between them. The CDR3 is 14 residues long. CDR3 in amino acids: CSVPSGEAPYEQYF. CDR3 in DNA: TGCAGTGTCCCGTCTGGGGAGGCCCCCTACGAGCAGTACTTC.

The chain has TRBV28 and TRBJ2-6, with TRBD1 as a possible D gene (7 bases). This CDR3 is built from 19 residues. Between the trimmed V and J ends, which lost 6 bases and 4 bases, there was a span of 25 bases. From germline, CDR1 is MDHEN and CDR2 SYDVKM. The CDR3 sequence: CASSPSRRGRGSGANVLTF. The CDR3 DNA follows: TGTGCCAGCAGCCCCAGTAGGAGGGGCAGGGGGTCGGGGGCCAACGTCCTGACTTTC.

Only a few counts were recorded for this clonotype. The J gene is TRBJ2-7, the V gene TRBV7-8; possible D gene TRBD1, 6 bases. The germline V gene encodes CDR1 SGHVS and CDR2 FQNEAQ. The CDR3 is 15 amino acids. V was cut by 4 bases and J by 6 bases, with 19 bases left in between. The DNA of the CDR3 is TGTGCCAGCAGCTGGGGAGACAGGACTTTCGGCGAGCAGTACTTC. Translation: CASSWGDRTFGEQYF.

Concerning this clonotype: A much more abundant neighbour one base away suggests this may be a read error. This chain joins TRBV24-1 and TRBJ1-5; possibly TRBD1 for D (6 bases). CDR1 KGHDR and CDR2 SFDVKD come from the germline V gene. The CDR3 has 17 amino acids. The ends were cut back, 2 bases at V and 4 bases at J, with 17 bases in the middle. The CDR3 sequence is CATSDSNPTGGNQPQHF. CDR3 nucleotide sequence: TGTGCCACCAGTGATTCCAACCCGACAGGAGGAAATCAGCCCCAGCATTTT.

This clonotype was observed a few times. V gene TRBV3-1 combines with J gene TRBJ2-2, with D unclear. V lost 5 bases to trimming and J lost 5 bases, with 15 bases between them. This CDR3 is built from 15 residues. The germline V gene has CDR1 LGHDT and CDR2 YNNKEL (reference sequence). The CDR3 spells CASSLLSLRTGELFF. In DNA, the CDR3 is TGTGCCAGCAGCTTGCTGTCTCTGCGGACCGGGGAGCTGTTTTTT.

This clonotype was counted many times. This chain joins TRBV5-1 and TRBJ2-1; 16 bases are a match to TRBD2. This CDR3 has 19 amino acids. J was trimmed by 2 bases and V by 4 bases; bases with no gene match: 9. Germline V lookup: CDR1 SGHRS, CDR2 YFSETQ. The CDR3 loop reads CASSPTGLAGGGTYNEQFF. CDR3 nucleotides: TGCGCCAGCAGCCCGACGGGACTAGCGGGGGGGGGGACCTACAATGAGCAGTTCTTC.

This clonotype was seen a few times. The DNA of the CDR3 is TGTGCCGTGGGTGCAGGGGGCTCCTACGAGCAGTACTTC. This gives the protein CAVGAGGSYEQYF. V is TRBV6-1 and J is TRBJ2-7, with 7 bases that match TRBD1. The ends lost 11 bases at V and 0 bases at J; junction bases unmatched: 7. The CDR3 has 13 amino acids. The germline V gene has CDR1 MNHNS and CDR2 SASEGT.